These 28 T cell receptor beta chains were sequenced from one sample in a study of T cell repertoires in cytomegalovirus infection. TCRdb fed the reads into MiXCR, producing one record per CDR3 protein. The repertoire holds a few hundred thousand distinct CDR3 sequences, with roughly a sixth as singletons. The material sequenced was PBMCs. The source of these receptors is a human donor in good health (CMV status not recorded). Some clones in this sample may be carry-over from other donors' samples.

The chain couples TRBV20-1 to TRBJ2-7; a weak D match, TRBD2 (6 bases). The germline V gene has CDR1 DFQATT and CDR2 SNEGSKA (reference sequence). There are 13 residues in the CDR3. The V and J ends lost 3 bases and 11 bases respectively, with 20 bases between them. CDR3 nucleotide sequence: TGCAGTGCTAGTTTCGTAGGGCCCGGCGGGGAGTACTTC. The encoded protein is CSASFVGPGGEYF.

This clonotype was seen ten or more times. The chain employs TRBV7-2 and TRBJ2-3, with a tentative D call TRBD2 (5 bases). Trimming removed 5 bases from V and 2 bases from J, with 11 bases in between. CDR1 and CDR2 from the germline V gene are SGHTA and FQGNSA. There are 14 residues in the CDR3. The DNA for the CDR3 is TGTGCCAGCAGCCTGGACTTACTCACAGATACGCAGTATTTT. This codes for CASSLDLLTDTQYF.

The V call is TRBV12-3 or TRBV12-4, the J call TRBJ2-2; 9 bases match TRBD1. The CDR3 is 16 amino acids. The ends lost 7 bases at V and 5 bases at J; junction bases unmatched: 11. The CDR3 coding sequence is TGTGCCAGCAACTCCCCCGGGACAGGGAAAACCGGGGAGCTGTTTTTT. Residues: CASNSPGTGKTGELFF.

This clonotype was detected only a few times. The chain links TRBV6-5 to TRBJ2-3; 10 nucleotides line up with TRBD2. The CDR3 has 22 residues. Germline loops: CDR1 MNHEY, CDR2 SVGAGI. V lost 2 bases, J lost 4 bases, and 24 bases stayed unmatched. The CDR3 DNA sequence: TGTGCCAGCAGTTACCTGCTGGGAGGAGTAGCGGGGGGAGGCCTACCCCCAGATACGCAGTATTTT. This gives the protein CASSYLLGGVAGGGLPPDTQYF.

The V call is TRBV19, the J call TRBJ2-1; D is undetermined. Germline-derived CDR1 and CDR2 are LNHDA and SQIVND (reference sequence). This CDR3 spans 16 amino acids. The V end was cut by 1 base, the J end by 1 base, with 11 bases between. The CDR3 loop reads CASSIAALQSYNEQFF. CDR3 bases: TGTGCCAGTAGTATAGCTGCACTTCAATCCTACAATGAGCAGTTCTTC.

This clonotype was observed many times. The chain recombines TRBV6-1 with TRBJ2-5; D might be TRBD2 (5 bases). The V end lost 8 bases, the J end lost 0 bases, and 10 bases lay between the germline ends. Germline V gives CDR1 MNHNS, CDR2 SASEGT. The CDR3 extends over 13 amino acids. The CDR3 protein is CASSREDQETQYF. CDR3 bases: TGTGCCAGCTCCCGGGAAGACCAAGAGACCCAGTACTTC.

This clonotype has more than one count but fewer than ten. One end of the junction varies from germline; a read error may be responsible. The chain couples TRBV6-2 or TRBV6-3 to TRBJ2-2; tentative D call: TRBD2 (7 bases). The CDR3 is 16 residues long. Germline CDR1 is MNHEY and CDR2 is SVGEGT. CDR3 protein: CASNYAGALHTGELFF. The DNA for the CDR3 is TGTGCCAGCAATTACGCGGGGGCGCTTCACACCGGGGAGCTGTTTTTT.

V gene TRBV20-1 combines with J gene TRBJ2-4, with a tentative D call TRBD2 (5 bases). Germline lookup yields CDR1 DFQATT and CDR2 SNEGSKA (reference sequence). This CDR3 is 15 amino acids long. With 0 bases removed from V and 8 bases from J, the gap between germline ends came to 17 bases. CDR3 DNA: TGCAGTGCTAGAGATCGTACGCTGGGAGTGGACATTCAGTACTTC. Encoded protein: CSARDRTLGVDIQYF.

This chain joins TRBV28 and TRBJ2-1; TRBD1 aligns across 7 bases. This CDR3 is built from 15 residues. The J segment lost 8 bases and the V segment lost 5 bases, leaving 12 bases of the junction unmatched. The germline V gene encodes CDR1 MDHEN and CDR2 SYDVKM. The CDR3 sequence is CASSRTGVPRDEQFF. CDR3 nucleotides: TGTGCCAGCAGTCGCACAGGGGTCCCTCGGGATGAGCAGTTCTTC.

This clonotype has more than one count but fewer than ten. The CDR3 DNA reads TGTGCCAGCAGTCCTCCCTCCGCGGGACAGGGGGGAGGCTACACCTTC. This sequence encodes CASSPPSAGQGGGYTF. The gene calls are TRBV28 and TRBJ1-2; 11 bases line up with TRBD1. CDR3 length: 16 amino acids. J was trimmed by 8 bases and V by 5 bases; bases with no gene match: 13. Per the germline V gene, CDR1 is MDHEN and CDR2 is SYDVKM.

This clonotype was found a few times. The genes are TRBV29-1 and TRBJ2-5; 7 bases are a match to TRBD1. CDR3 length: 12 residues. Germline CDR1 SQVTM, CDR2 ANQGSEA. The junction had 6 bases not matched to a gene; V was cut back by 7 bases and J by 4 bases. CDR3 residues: CSARQGLETQYF. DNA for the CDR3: TGCAGCGCCAGACAGGGTCTAGAGACCCAGTACTTC.

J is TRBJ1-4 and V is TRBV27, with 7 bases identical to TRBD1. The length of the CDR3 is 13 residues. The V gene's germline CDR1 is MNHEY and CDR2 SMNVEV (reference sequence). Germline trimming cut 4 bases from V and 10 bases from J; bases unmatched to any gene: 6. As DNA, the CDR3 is TGTGCCAGCAGTTGGGGTCAGGGGGGAAAACTGTTTTTT. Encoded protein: CASSWGQGGKLFF.

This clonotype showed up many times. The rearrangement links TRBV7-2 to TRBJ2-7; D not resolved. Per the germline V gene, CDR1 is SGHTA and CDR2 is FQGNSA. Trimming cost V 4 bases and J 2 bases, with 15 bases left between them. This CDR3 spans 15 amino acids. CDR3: CASSSIGQGAYEQYF. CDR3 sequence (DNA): TGTGCCAGCAGCTCGATTGGTCAAGGCGCCTACGAGCAGTACTTC. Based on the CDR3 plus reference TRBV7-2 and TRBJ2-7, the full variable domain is GAGVSQSPSNKVTEKGKDVELRCDPISGHTALYWYRQSLGQGLEFLIYFQGNSAPDKSGLPSDRFSAERTGGSVSTLTIQRTQQEDSAVYLCASSSIGQGAYEQYFGPGTRLTVT.

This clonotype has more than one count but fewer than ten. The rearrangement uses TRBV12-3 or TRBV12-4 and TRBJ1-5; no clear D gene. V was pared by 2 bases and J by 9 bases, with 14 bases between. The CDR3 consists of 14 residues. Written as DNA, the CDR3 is TGTGCCAGCAGTTTAAGTCAGAACTTAGCGCCCCAGCATTTT. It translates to CASSLSQNLAPQHF.

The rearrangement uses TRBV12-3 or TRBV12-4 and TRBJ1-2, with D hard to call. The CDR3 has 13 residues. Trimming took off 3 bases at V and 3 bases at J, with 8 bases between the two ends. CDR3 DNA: TGTGCCAGCAGTTTCGAGGGCTACTATGGCTACACCTTC. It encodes CASSFEGYYGYTF.

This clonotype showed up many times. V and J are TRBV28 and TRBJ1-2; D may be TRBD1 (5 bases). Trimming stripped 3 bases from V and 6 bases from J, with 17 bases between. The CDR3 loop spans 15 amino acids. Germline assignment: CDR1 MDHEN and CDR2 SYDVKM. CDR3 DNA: TGTGCCAGCAGTTTGAAGGGTCAGGGCAGACATGGCTACACCTTC. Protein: CASSLKGQGRHGYTF.

The CDR3 sequence is CASSRMDHTGELFF. CDR3 nucleotide sequence: TGTGCCAGCAGCCGAATGGACCACACCGGGGAGCTGTTTTTT. The V and J genes are TRBV13 and TRBJ2-2; no clear D gene. The CDR3 covers 14 residues. The V end lost 5 bases, the J end lost 3 bases, and 10 bases lay between the germline ends. Germline CDR1 reads PRHDT; CDR2 reads FYEKMQ (reference sequence).

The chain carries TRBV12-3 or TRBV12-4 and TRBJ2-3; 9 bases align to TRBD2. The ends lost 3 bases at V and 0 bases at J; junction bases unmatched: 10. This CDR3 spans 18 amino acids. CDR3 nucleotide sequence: TGTGCCAGCAGTTTGACTGCGGGGGGGCCCCTCAGCACAGATACGCAGTATTTT. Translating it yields CASSLTAGGPLSTDTQYF.

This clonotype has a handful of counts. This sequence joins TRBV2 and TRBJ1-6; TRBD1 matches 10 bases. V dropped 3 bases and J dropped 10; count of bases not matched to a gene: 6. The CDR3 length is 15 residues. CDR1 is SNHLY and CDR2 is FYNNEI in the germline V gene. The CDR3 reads CASSDPGQGYSPLHF. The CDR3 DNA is TGTGCCAGCAGTGACCCGGGACAGGGGTACTCACCCCTCCACTTT.

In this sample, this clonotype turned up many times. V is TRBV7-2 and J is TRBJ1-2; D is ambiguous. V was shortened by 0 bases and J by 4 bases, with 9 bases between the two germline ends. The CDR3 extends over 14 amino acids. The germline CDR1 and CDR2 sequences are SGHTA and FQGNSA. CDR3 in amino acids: CASSLALVGYGYTF. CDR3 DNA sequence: TGTGCCAGCAGCTTAGCGCTCGTAGGCTATGGCTACACCTTC.

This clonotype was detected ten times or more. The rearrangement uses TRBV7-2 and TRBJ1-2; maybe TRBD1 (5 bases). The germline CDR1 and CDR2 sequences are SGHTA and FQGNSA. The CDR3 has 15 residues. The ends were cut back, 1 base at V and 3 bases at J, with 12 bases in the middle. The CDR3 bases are TGTGCCAGCAGCTTAGTAAGGGGCATAGACTATGGCTACACCTTC. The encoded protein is CASSLVRGIDYGYTF.

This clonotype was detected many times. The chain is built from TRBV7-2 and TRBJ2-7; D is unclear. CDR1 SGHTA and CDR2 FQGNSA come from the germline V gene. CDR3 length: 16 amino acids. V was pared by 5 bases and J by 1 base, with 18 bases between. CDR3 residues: CASSPFSGSPSYEQYF. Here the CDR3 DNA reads TGTGCCAGCAGCCCCTTCTCCGGGTCCCCATCCTACGAGCAGTACTTC.

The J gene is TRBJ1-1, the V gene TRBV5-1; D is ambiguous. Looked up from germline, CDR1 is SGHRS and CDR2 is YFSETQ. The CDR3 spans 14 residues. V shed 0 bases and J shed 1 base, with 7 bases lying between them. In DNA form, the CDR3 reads TGCGCCAGCAGCTTGGGCCTACAGAACACTGAAGCTTTCTTT. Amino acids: CASSLGLQNTEAFF.

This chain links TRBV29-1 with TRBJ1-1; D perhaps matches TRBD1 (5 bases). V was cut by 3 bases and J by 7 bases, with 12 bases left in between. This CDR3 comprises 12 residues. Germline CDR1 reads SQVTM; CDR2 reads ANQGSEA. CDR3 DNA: TGCAGCGTTGAGGGGACGTCGGATGAAGCTTTCTTT. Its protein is CSVEGTSDEAFF. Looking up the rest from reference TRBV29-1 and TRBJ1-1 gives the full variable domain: SAVISQKPSRDICQRGTSLTIQCQVDSQVTMMFWYRQQPGQSLTLIATANQGSEATYESGFVIDKFPISRPNLTFSTLTVSNMSPEDSSIYLCSVEGTSDEAFFGQGTRLTVV.

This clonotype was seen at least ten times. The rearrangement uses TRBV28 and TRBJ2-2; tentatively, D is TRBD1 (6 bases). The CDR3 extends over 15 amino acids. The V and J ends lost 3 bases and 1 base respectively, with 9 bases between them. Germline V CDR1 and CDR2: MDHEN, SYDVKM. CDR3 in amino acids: CASSFVGQNTGELFF. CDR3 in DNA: TGTGCCAGCAGTTTCGTGGGACAGAACACCGGGGAGCTGTTTTTT. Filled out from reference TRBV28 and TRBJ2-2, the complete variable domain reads DVKVTQSSRYLVKRTGEKVFLECVQDMDHENMFWYRQDPGLGLRLIYFSYDVKMKEKGDIPEGYSVSREKKERFSLILESASTNQTSMYLCASSFVGQNTGELFFGEGSRLTVL.

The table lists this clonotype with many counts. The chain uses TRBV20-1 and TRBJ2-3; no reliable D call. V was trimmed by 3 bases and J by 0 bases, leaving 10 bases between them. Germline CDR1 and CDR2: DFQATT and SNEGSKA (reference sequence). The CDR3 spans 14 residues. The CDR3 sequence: CSARVWTSTDTQYF. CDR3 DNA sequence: TGCAGTGCTAGGGTCTGGACGAGCACAGATACGCAGTATTTT.

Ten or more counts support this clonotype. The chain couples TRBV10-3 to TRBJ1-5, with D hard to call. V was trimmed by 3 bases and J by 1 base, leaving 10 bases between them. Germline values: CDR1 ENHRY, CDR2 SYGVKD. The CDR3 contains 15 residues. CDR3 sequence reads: CAISDSGRSNQPQHF. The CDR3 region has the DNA TGTGCCATCAGTGATAGTGGGCGGAGCAATCAGCCCCAGCATTTT.

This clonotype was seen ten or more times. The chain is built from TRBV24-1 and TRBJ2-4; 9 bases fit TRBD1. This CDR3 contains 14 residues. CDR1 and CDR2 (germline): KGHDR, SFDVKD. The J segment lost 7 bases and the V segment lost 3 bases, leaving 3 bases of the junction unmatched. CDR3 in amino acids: CATSDPGQGNIQYF. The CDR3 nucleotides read TGTGCCACCAGTGATCCGGGACAGGGTAACATTCAGTACTTC.